This is a list of T cell receptor beta chains from one sample in a study of HIV-infected patients and healthy controls. TCRdb redid the calling of the 5' RACE reads with MiXCR, one entry per CDR3 protein. The sample comprises thousands of distinct CDR3 sequences, roughly a tenth of which are singletons, and approximately 17% rests with the top ten. Sequencing was performed on blood, taken during antiretroviral therapy. Source of these receptors: an adult with HIV infection. The CDR3 runs from the conserved cysteine through the conserved F or W. Each record gives: CDR3 length, clone size, V gene, D gene, J gene, CDR3 protein, CDR3 DNA. A D gene is named only where the DNA matches it firmly. The size of a clone is reported for some rows only, either as once, few or many, or as a class for expanded clones.

17,medium-sized,TRBV5-5,NA,TRBJ1-3,CASSWGPTPSSGNTIYF,TGTGCCAGCAGCTGGGGACCGACCCCATCCTCTGGAAACACCATATATTTT
15,medium-sized,TRBV5-1,NA,TRBJ2-1,CASRELGSSYNEQFF,TGCGCCAGCAGGGAGTTAGGGAGCTCCTACAATGAGCAGTTCTTC
15,NA,TRBV15,NA,TRBJ2-5,CATSHRRGPQETQYF,TGTGCCACCAGCCACAGGCGGGGGCCCCAAGAGACCCAGTACTTC
13,medium-sized,TRBV12-3/TRBV12-4,NA,TRBJ2-7,CASSLGPAYEQYF,TGTGCCAGCAGCCTAGGGCCCGCCTACGAGCAGTACTTC
14,many,TRBV20-1,NA,TRBJ2-3,CSASRDRVPDTQYF,TGCAGTGCTAGCCGGGACCGAGTACCAGATACGCAGTATTTT
14,few,TRBV7-8,NA,TRBJ2-1,CASSLTQSGTEQFF,TGTGCCAGCAGCTTAACACAATCCGGGACTGAGCAGTTCTTC
15,few,TRBV28,NA,TRBJ2-7,CASSPVAGKGYEQYF,TGTGCCAGCAGCCCAGTCGCAGGGAAAGGCTACGAGCAGTACTTC
17,medium-sized,TRBV12-3/TRBV12-4,TRBD1,TRBJ1-3,CASSHRTGWLSGNTIYF,TGTGCCAGCAGTCACCGGACAGGGTGGCTCTCTGGAAACACCATATATTTT
14,NA,TRBV19,NA,TRBJ2-5,CASSRGLNQETQYF,TGTGCCAGTAGTCGAGGACTAAACCAAGAGACCCAGTACTTC
15,medium-sized,TRBV7-2,TRBD1,TRBJ1-5,CASSQRTGGHQPQHF,TGTGCCAGCAGCCAAAGGACAGGGGGCCATCAGCCCCAGCATTTT
15,medium-sized,TRBV14,NA,TRBJ1-4,CASSQEGRTNEKLFF,TGTGCCAGCAGCCAAGAAGGGCGCACTAATGAAAAACTGTTTTTT
13,medium-sized,TRBV19,NA,TRBJ2-3,CASLRGSTDTQYF,TGTGCCAGTCTCAGGGGTAGCACAGATACGCAGTATTTT
12,NA,TRBV29-1,NA,TRBJ2-5,CSVSRGGETQYF,TGCAGCGTCAGCAGGGGGGGGGAGACCCAGTACTTC